This T cell receptor (beta chain) was profiled in a study of blood T cell repertoires in COVID-19. The CDR3 is made up of 13 amino acids. The germline gives CDR1 SGHTA, CDR2 FQGNSA. V was trimmed by 8 bases and J by 8 bases, leaving 15 bases between them. Repertoires were generated with immunoSEQ multiplex PCR, while TCRdb's copy carries only in-frame clones and drops some. The sample includes 65,000 to 75,000 clones, 65% to 85% of them seen just once. The V call is TRBV7-2, the J call TRBJ1-4, with D perhaps matching TRBD1 (5 bases). Sequencing input: peripheral blood. This receptor was obtained from a woman between 55 and 75 years old with acute or convalescent COVID-19. The CDR3 DNA reads as TGTGCCAGCGGCTCCGGGACTCTCGAAAAACTGTTTTTT. Its translation: CASGSGTLEKLFF.